These T cell receptor beta chains were read from a single sample in a study of blood T cell repertoires in COVID-19. The protocol was immunoSEQ multiplex PCR, while the TCRdb copy is restricted to in-frame clones and leaves out a portion. The repertoire has 250,000 to 350,000 clones, around 90% of them found once; the top ten carry approximately 2.2%. Source material: peripheral blood. The receptors shown here come from a man aged 18 to 29 with active or convalescent COVID-19. The CDR3 runs from the conserved cysteine through the conserved F or W. The D gene is left open where the match is weak. Size is stated for part of the rows, as once, few or many counts, or as a class when the clone is expanded.

TRBV27	few	TRBD2	TRBJ2-1	TGTGCCAGCAGTCCCGGGACTAGCGATTACAATGAGCAGTTCTTC	CASSPGTSDYNEQFF
TRBV5-1	-	TRBD1	TRBJ2-3	TGCGCCACCCGACCCCCGGGACAGGCAGTAGATACGCAGTATTTT	CATRPPGQAVDTQYF
TRBV7-2	-	-	TRBJ2-5	TGTGCCAGCAGCTTAGAATTAATAGAGACCCAGTACTTC	CASSLELIETQYF
TRBV6-5	once	-	TRBJ2-2	TGTGCCAGCAGTTACACATTAACCGGGGAGCTGTTTTTT	CASSYTLTGELFF
TRBV5-4	-	TRBD1	TRBJ2-5	TGTGCCACCAGTTTTCTTGACAGGGAAGAGACCCAGTACTTC	CATSFLDREETQYF
TRBV27	-	-	TRBJ1-2	TGTGCCAGCAGTTCGGGGGAAAACTATGGCTACACCTTC	CASSSGENYGYTF
TRBV7-9	few	TRBD2	TRBJ2-3	TGTGCCAGCAGCTGGGGACTAGCGGGAGGACGCACAGATACGCAGTATTTT	CASSWGLAGGRTDTQYF
TRBV2	-	TRBD1	TRBJ1-2	TGTGCCAGCATTACCGGGGGGACAGGGGGTTTTATCAGCGGCTACACCTTC	CASITGGTGGFISGYTF
TRBV2	-	-	TRBJ2-5	TGTGCCAGCAGGGCCAGGGGCGAAGAGACCCAGTACTTC	CASRARGEETQYF
TRBV20-1	-	-	TRBJ1-2	TGCAGTGCTAGTGTCAGGGGTCAGTTCTATGGCTACACCTTC	CSASVRGQFYGYTF
TRBV5-6	-	-	TRBJ2-1	TGTGCCAGCAGCTTTTCCGGGGCCTACAATGAGCAGTTCTTC	CASSFSGAYNEQFF
TRBV5-8	-	-	TRBJ1-5	TGTGCCAGCAGCTTGGTCCCTATCAATCAGCCCCAGCATTTT	CASSLVPINQPQHF
TRBV7-2	-	-	TRBJ2-5	TGTGCCAGCAGCCCCACGCGAGCCGAGGAGACCCAGTACTTC	CASSPTRAEETQYF
TRBV28	-	-	TRBJ2-1	TGTGCCAGCAGAGATCTAGGGGTTGAGCAGTTCTTC	CASRDLGVEQFF
TRBV29-1	-	TRBD1	TRBJ2-2	TGCAGCGTTGTATCCCCGGGACAGGGGGTCGGTGGGGAGCTGTTTTTT	CSVVSPGQGVGGELFF
TRBV6-5	-	TRBD1	TRBJ1-3	TGTGCCAGCAGCTTGACAGGGTCTTCTGGAAACACCATATATTTT	CASSLTGSSGNTIYF
TRBV7-8	-	TRBD1	TRBJ2-7	TGTGCCAGCAGCTTAACAGGACAGGGGATTTACGAGCAGTACTTC	CASSLTGQGIYEQYF
TRBV6-5	-	TRBD2	TRBJ2-3	TGTGCCAGCAGTCGACTAGCGTCTAGCACAGATACGCAGTATTTT	CASSRLASSTDTQYF
TRBV10-2	-	TRBD2	TRBJ2-5	TGCGCCAGTTCAAGCGGGAGCTGGGCCGAGACCCAGTACTTC	CASSSGSWAETQYF
TRBV5-4	-	-	TRBJ1-2	TGTGCCAGCAGCACGGGGGATAACTATGGCTACACCTTC	CASSTGDNYGYTF
TRBV2	-	TRBD1	TRBJ1-1	TGTGCCAGCAGTTCGACAGGGGTGAACACTGAAGCTTTCTTT	CASSSTGVNTEAFF
TRBV2	-	-	TRBJ1-4	TGTGCCAGCAAGGCAGGGGTAGGGGAAAAACTGTTTTTT	CASKAGVGEKLFF
TRBV29-1	-	TRBD1	TRBJ1-1	TGCAGCGTCGATACCGGGACAGAAGAAGCTTTCTTT	CSVDTGTEEAFF
TRBV9	-	-	TRBJ1-4	TGTGCCAGCACCCTGGGGGCGACTAATGAAAAACTGTTTTTT	CASTLGATNEKLFF
TRBV9	-	TRBD2	TRBJ2-1	TGTGCCAGCAGCGGAGCGGGGGCTTACAATGAGCAGTTCTTC	CASSGAGAYNEQFF
TRBV20-1	-	-	TRBJ1-2	TGCAGCCCGGCCGGGGTTAGCTACACCTTC	CSPAGVSYTF
TRBV19	-	-	TRBJ1-1	TGTGCCAGTAGTCCTGGGGGAAAAACCGGGACATCCACTGAAGCTTTCTTT	CASSPGGKTGTSTEAFF
TRBV5-1	-	-	TRBJ2-1	TGCGCCAGCAGCTCATCAGCCGGAGATGAGCAGTTCTTC	CASSSSAGDEQFF
TRBV28	-	-	TRBJ2-2	TGTGCTTCGAGGGCGGTGAACACCGGGGAGCTGTTTTTT	CASRAVNTGELFF
TRBV12-3/TRBV12-4	-	-	TRBJ1-6	TGTGCCAGCTCTAGCTCCTATAATTCACCCCTCCACTTT	CASSSSYNSPLHF
TRBV18	-	-	TRBJ1-4	TGTGCCAGCTCACCGAACCGTCCCAATAGTAATGAAAAACTGTTTTTT	CASSPNRPNSNEKLFF
TRBV7-9	-	TRBD1	TRBJ1-5	TGTGCCAGCAGCCACGGACAGGGCGGCAATCAGCCCCAGCATTTT	CASSHGQGGNQPQHF
TRBV7-9	-	-	TRBJ1-3	TGTGCCAGCAGCTTGACCGGGGCTGGAAACACCATATATTTT	CASSLTGAGNTIYF
TRBV7-9	-	TRBD2	TRBJ2-2	TGTGCCAGCAGCTCTACGGGACTAGCGCCGAACACCGGGGAGCTGTTTTTT	CASSSTGLAPNTGELFF
TRBV6-5	few	TRBD1	TRBJ1-2	TGTGCCAGCAGTTTAAGGACAGGGGACAACTATGGCTACACCTTC	CASSLRTGDNYGYTF
TRBV3-1/TRBV3-2	-	-	TRBJ2-5	TGTGCCAGCAGCCAAGATGCTACAGGGCCGGCGGGAGAGACCCAGTACTTC	CASSQDATGPAGETQYF
TRBV7-2	-	-	TRBJ2-2	TGTGCCAGCAGCCCCCAGGCGCTTGCGAACACCGGGGAGCTGTTTTTT	CASSPQALANTGELFF
TRBV5-1	-	TRBD2	TRBJ2-7	TGCGCCAGCAGCTCCGGTCCGGGGACTAACGAGCAGTACTTC	CASSSGPGTNEQYF
TRBV3-1/TRBV3-2	-	TRBD2	TRBJ2-6	TGTGCCAGCAGCCAAGCTCTAGCGGCTAACAACGTCCTGACTTTC	CASSQALAANNVLTF
TRBV10-1	-	-	TRBJ2-7	TGCGCCAGCAGTGAGAAGGGGCCCTACGAGCAGTACTTC	CASSEKGPYEQYF
TRBV6-6	once	-	TRBJ2-7	TGTGCCAGCAGCCACTACGAGCAGTACTTC	CASSHYEQYF
TRBV9	-	TRBD1	TRBJ2-2	TGTGCCAGCAGCGTAGGAAGGGGGCAGGTCGGGGAGCTGTTTTTT	CASSVGRGQVGELFF
TRBV9	-	TRBD1	TRBJ1-3	TGTGCCAGCAGCGTAGAGTGGACAGGGGATTCCCGACACTCTGGAAACACCATATATTTT	CASSVEWTGDSRHSGNTIYF
TRBV4-2	-	TRBD2	TRBJ2-3	TGTGCCAGCAGGCCTAGCGGGGGGAGTCCAGATACGCAGTATTTT	CASRPSGGSPDTQYF
TRBV29-1	-	TRBD1	TRBJ1-1	TGCAGCGTTCTGGGACAGTTGAATTTCGGGACTGAAGCTTTCTTT	CSVLGQLNFGTEAFF
TRBV27	-	TRBD1	TRBJ1-2	TGTGCCAGCCGGGGGACAGGGAAAGGCTATGGCTACACCTTC	CASRGTGKGYGYTF
TRBV6-5	-	TRBD1	TRBJ1-5	TGTGCCAGCAGTTACAGTCGGGGACAGTACAATCAGCCCCAGCATTTT	CASSYSRGQYNQPQHF
TRBV6-6	-	TRBD2	TRBJ2-1	TGTGCCAGCAGTCTAGCGGGGGGGCGCAATGAGCAGTTCTTC	CASSLAGGRNEQFF
TRBV5-1	-	TRBD2	TRBJ2-1	TGCGCCAGCAGCTGGGGACTAGCGGGAGCGACCTACAATGAGCAGTTCTTC	CASSWGLAGATYNEQFF
TRBV24-1	-	TRBD2	TRBJ2-1	TGTGCCACCAGTGCCTGGACTAGCGGGAGCCCCTGGAGTGGGGATGAGCAGTTCTTC	CATSAWTSGSPWSGDEQFF